This T cell receptor (beta chain) was sequenced during a study of blood T cell repertoires in COVID-19. Study background: Some COVID-19 samples were acute and others convalescent; all came from the United States, Italy and Spain. The analysed material was cDNA or gDNA that came from T cells, B-cell-depleted T cells, or PBMCs.

The authors' processing: Amplification from reference gene primers served as the basis for estimated nucleated cell counts. Sequenced by immunoSEQ multiplex PCR; TCRdb stores in-frame clones only, minus some. That table furnishes V, J and clone size, whereas the DNA furnished D and trimming. The table has over 200,000 clones, 83% seen once; the top ten hold approximately 6%. The CDR3 runs 15 residues. Germline loops: CDR1 LNHDA, CDR2 SQIVND (reference sequence). With 7 bases clipped from V and 1 base from J, the junction kept 8 bases outside the gene matches. This TCR derives from an elderly man with acute or convalescent COVID-19. The specimen was peripheral blood. J is TRBJ2-3 and V is TRBV19; 7 bases fit TRBD2. DNA for the CDR3: TGTGCCAGTACACTAAGCGGGGCCCGCACAGATACGCAGTATTTT. It encodes CASTLSGARTDTQYF.